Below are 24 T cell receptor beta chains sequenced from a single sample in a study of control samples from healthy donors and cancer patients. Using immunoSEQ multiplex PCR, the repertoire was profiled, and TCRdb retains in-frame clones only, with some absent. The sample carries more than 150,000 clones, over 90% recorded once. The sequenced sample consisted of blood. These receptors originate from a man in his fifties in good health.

CDR3 in amino acids: CASSPDSGANVLTF. CDR3 DNA: TGTGCCAGCAGCCCAGACTCTGGGGCCAACGTCCTGACTTTC. The chain has TRBV28 and TRBJ2-6; D is unresolved. The CDR3 totals 14 residues. In germline, CDR1 is MDHEN, CDR2 SYDVKM. Trimming pared 6 bases from V and 0 bases from J, leaving 6 bases between.

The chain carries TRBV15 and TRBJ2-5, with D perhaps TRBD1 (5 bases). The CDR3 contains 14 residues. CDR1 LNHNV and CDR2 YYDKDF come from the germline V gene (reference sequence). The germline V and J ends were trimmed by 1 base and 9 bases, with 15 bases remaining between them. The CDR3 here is CATSRGGQSEAQYF. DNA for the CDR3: TGTGCCACCAGCAGAGGGGGCCAGTCCGAGGCCCAGTACTTC.

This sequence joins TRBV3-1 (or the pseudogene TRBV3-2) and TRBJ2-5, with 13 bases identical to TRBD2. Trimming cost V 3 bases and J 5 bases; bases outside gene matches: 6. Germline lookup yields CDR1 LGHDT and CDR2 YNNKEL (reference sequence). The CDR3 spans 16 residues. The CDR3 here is CASSQPRTSGSETQYF. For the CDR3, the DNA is TGTGCCAGCAGCCAGCCCCGGACTAGCGGGAGCGAGACCCAGTACTTC.

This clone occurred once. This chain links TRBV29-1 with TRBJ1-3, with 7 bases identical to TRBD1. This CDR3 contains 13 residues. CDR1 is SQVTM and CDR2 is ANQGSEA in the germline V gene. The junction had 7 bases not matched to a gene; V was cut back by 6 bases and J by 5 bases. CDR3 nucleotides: TGCAGCGTAGCGACAGGGTGGCGAAACACCATATATTTT. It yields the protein CSVATGWRNTIYF.

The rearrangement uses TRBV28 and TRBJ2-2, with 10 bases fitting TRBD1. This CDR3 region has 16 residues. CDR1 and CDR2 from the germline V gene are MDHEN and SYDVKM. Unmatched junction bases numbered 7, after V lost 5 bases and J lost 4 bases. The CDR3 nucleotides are TGTGCCAGCAGTACCCGACAGGGGGCGGCCACCGGGGAGCTGTTTTTT. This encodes CASSTRQGAATGELFF.

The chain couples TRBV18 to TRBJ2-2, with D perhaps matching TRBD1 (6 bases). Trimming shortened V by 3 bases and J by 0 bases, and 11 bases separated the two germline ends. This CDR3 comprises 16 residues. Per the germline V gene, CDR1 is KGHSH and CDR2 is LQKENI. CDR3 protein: CASSPQQGPNTGELFF. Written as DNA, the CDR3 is TGTGCCAGCTCACCTCAACAGGGCCCGAACACCGGGGAGCTGTTTTTT.

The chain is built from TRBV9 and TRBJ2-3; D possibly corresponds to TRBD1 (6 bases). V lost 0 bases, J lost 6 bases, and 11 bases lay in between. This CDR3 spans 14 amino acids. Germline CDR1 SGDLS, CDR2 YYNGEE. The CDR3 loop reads CASSVGTGSDTQYF. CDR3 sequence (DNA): TGTGCCAGCAGCGTAGGCACAGGGAGCGATACGCAGTATTTT.

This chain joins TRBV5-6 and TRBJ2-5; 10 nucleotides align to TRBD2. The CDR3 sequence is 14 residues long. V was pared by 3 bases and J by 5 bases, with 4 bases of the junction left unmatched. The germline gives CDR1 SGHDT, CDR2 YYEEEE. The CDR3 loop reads CASSSGLAAETQYF. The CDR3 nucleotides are TGTGCCAGCAGCTCAGGACTAGCGGCGGAGACCCAGTACTTC.

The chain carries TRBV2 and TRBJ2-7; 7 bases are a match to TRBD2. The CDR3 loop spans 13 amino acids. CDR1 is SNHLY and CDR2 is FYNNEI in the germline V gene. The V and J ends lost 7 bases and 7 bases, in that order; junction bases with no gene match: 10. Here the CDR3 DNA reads TGTGCCAGCAAGTACAGCATGGGAGGGGAGCAGTACTTC. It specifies CASKYSMGGEQYF.

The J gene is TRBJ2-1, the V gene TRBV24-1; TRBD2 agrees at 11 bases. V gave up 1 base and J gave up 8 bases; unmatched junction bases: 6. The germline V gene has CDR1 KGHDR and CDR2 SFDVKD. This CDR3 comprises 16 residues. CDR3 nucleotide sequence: TGTGCCACCAGTGATTTAGGGACTAGCGGCCGACATGAGCAGTTCTTC. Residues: CATSDLGTSGRHEQFF.

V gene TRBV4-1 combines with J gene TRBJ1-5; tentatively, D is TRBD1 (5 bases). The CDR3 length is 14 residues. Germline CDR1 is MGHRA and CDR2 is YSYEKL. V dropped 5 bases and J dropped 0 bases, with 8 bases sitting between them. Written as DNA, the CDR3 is TGCGCCAGCAGCAGCAGGGCTAGCAATCAGCCCCAGCATTTT. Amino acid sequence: CASSSRASNQPQHF.

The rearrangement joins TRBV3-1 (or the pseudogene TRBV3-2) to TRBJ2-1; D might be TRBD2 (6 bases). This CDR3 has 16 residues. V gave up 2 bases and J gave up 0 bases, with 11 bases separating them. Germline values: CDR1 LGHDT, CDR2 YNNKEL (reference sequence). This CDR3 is CASSQLGGSSYNEQFF. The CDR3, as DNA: TGTGCCAGCAGCCAATTGGGAGGTAGCTCCTACAATGAGCAGTTCTTC.

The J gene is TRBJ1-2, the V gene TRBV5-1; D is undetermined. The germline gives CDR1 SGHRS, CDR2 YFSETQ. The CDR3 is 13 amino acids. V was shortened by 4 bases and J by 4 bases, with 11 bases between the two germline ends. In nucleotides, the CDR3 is TGCGCCAGCAGCGCGGCAGCGAGCTATGGCTACACCTTC. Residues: CASSAAASYGYTF.

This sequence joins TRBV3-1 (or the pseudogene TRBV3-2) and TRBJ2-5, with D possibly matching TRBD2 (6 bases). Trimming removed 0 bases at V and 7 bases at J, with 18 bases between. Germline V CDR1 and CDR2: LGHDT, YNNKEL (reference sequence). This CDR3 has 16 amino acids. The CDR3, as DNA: TGTGCCAGCAGCCAAGATAAAGGGACTCTCCTCGGGACCCAGTACTTC. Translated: CASSQDKGTLLGTQYF.

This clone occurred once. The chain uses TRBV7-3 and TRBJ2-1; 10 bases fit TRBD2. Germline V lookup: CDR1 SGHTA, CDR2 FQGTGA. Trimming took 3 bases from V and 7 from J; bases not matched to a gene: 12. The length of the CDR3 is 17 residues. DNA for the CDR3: TGTGCCAGCAGCTTCAAATCCCGGGCTAGCGGGAGTAATGAGCAGTTCTTC. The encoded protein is CASSFKSRASGSNEQFF.

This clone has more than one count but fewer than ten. CDR3 protein: CATSDRLDSSQETQYF. Written as DNA, the CDR3 is TGTGCCACCAGTGATCGACTCGACTCAAGCCAAGAGACCCAGTACTTC. This rearrangement joins TRBV24-1 to TRBJ2-5; unclear D gene. The CDR3 length is 16 residues. Germline values: CDR1 KGHDR, CDR2 SFDVKD. The V end lost 3 bases, the J end lost 1 base, and 14 bases lay between the germline ends.

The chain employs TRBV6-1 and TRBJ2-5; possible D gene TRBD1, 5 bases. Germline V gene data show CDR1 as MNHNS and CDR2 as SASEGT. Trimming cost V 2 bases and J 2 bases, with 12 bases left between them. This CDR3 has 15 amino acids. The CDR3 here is CASSEYLAGQETQYF. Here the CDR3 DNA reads TGTGCCAGCAGTGAATATTTGGCAGGGCAAGAGACCCAGTACTTC.

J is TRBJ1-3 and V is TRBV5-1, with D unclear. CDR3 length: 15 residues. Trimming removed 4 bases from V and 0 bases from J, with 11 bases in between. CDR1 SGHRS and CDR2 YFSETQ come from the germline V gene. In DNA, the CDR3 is TGCGCCAGCAGCCCAGTCGGAACCTCTGGAAACACCATATATTTT. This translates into CASSPVGTSGNTIYF. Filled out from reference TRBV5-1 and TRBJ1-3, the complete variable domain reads KAGVTQTPRYLIKTRGQQVTLSCSPISGHRSVSWYQQTPGQGLQFLFEYFSETQRNKGNFPGRFSGRQFSNSRSEMNVSTLELGDSALYLCASSPVGTSGNTIYFGEGSWLTVV.

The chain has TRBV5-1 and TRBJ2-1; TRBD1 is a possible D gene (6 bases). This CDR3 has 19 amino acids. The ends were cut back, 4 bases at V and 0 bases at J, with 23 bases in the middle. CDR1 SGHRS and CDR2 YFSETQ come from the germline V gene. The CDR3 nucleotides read TGCGCCAGCAGCACCCCAACGAGGGGGTTAATGAGCTCCTACAATGAGCAGTTCTTC. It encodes CASSTPTRGLMSSYNEQFF. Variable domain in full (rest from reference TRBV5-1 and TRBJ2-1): KAGVTQTPRYLIKTRGQQVTLSCSPISGHRSVSWYQQTPGQGLQFLFEYFSETQRNKGNFPGRFSGRQFSNSRSEMNVSTLELGDSALYLCASSTPTRGLMSSYNEQFFGPGTRLTVL.

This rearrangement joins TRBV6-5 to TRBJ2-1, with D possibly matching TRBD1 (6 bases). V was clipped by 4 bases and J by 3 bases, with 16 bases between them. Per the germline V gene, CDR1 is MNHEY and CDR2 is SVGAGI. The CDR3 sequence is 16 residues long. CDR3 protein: CASSWRTGTSYNEQFF. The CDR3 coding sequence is TGTGCCAGCAGTTGGCGGACCGGGACAAGCTACAATGAGCAGTTCTTC.

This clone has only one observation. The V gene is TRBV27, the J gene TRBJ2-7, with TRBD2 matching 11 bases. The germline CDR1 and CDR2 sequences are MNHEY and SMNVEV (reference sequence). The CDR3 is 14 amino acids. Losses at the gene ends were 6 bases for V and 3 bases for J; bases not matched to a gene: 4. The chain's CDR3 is CASRTLAGGYEQYF. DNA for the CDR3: TGTGCCAGCAGAACCCTAGCGGGAGGCTACGAGCAGTACTTC.

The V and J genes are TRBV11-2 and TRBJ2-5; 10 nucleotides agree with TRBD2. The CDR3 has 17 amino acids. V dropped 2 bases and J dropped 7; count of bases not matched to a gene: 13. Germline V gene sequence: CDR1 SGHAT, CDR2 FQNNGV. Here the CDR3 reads CASSLNSAAGGPLTQYF. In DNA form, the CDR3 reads TGTGCCAGCAGCTTAAATTCAGCAGCGGGAGGGCCCTTGACCCAGTACTTC.

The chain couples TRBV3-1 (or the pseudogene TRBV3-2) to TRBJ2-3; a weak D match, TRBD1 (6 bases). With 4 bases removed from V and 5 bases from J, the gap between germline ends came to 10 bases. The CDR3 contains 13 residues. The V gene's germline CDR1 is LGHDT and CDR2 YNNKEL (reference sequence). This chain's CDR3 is CASSRTVLDTQYF. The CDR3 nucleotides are TGTGCCAGCAGCCGGACAGTACTAGATACGCAGTATTTT.

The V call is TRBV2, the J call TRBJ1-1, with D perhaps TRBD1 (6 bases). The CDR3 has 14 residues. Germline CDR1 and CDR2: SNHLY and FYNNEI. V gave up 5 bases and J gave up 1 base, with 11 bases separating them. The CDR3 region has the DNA TGTGCCAGCAGTTTCTCCAGGGGGAACACTGAAGCTTTCTTT. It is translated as CASSFSRGNTEAFF.